This T cell receptor (beta chain) was obtained from a study of blood T cell repertoires in COVID-19. Two negative PCRs, clearance, or symptom resolution were required of recovered Cohort 3 donors. Germline values: CDR1 SGHRS, CDR2 YFSETQ. V was clipped by 3 bases and J by 0 bases, with 7 bases between them. There are 13 residues in the CDR3. Repertoires were generated with immunoSEQ multiplex PCR, while TCRdb's copy carries only in-frame clones and drops some. This table holds some 420,000 clones, 85% to 90% found once. This sequence originates from a man younger than 45 who had recovered from COVID-19. The chain joins TRBV5-1 to TRBJ2-7; D is possibly TRBD2 (6 bases). Material for sequencing was PBMCs or T cells enriched from blood (not recorded which). The CDR3 nucleotides read TGCGCCAGCAGCTGGGGACTCTCCTACGAGCAGTACTTC. Its protein is CASSWGLSYEQYF.